Presented here are 9 T cell receptor beta chains from one specimen sequenced in a study of blood T cell repertoires in COVID-19. Method: immunoSEQ multiplex PCR; TCRdb's copy keeps in-frame clones and lacks some. The table lists some 150,000 clones, around 85% of them singletons. Specimen: peripheral blood. Receptor source: a woman aged 70 to 79 with acute or convalescent COVID-19.

The genes are TRBV19 and TRBJ2-2, with TRBD1 as a possible D gene (5 bases). CDR1 and CDR2 (germline): LNHDA, SQIVND (reference sequence). Trimming pared 5 bases from V and 8 bases from J, leaving 6 bases between. The CDR3 consists of 11 residues. The CDR3 DNA follows: TGTGCCAGTAGTGGGGCAGGGGAGCTGTTTTTT. Translation gives CASSGAGELFF. The whole variable domain, remainder taken from reference TRBV19 and TRBJ2-2, is DGGITQSPKYLFRKEGQNVTLSCEQNLNHDAMYWYRQDPGQGLRLIYYSQIVNDFQKGDIAEGYSVSREKKESFPLTVTSAQKNPTAFYLCASSGAGELFFGEGSRLTVL.

CDR3 amino acids: CASSEGTGATSYEQYV. For the CDR3, the DNA is TGTGCCAGCAGTGAAGGGACAGGGGCGACCTCCTACGAGCAGTACGTC. The V and J genes are TRBV2 and TRBJ2-7, with 9 bases aligning to TRBD1. The length of the CDR3 is 16 residues. J was trimmed by 0 bases and V by 1 base; bases with no gene match: 4. Germline CDR1 reads SNHLY; CDR2 reads FYNNEI.

In its sample, this clone was seen a few times. The genes are TRBV29-1 and TRBJ2-1, with 10 bases that match TRBD2. V was clipped by 7 bases and J by 2 bases; unmatched bases: 5. This CDR3 is 14 amino acids long. Germline V gives CDR1 SQVTM, CDR2 ANQGSEA. The CDR3 coding sequence is TGCAGCGGATTAGCGGGGGGCACCTACAATGAGCAGTTCTTC. It encodes CSGLAGGTYNEQFF.

The chain joins TRBV5-6 to TRBJ1-1, with D tentatively TRBD1 (6 bases). Trimming shortened V by 5 bases and J by 9 bases, and 17 bases separated the two germline ends. The CDR3 runs 13 residues. Germline V gives CDR1 SGHDT, CDR2 YYEEEE. The CDR3 bases are TGTGCCAGCAGACCCTCGGGGGGACACAAAGCTTTCTTT. It specifies CASRPSGGHKAFF.

The chain recombines TRBV6-4 with TRBJ1-6, with TRBD1 matching over 8 bases. The ends lost 5 bases at V and 9 bases at J; junction bases unmatched: 9. The CDR3 is 15 residues long. Germline CDR1 MRHNA, CDR2 SNTAGT. The DNA for the CDR3 is TGTGCCAGCAGTCGAAAGACAGGGGAGGGTTCACCCCTCCACTTT. Translation gives CASSRKTGEGSPLHF.

This chain joins TRBV20-1 and TRBJ1-2; perhaps TRBD1 as D (6 bases). The V gene's germline CDR1 is DFQATT and CDR2 SNEGSKA (reference sequence). V was pared by 3 bases and J by 3 bases, with 8 bases between. CDR3 length: 12 residues. The CDR3 DNA sequence: TGCAGTGCTAGTCACAGGGACTATGGCTACACCTTC. Residues: CSASHRDYGYTF.

The rearrangement uses TRBV24-1 and TRBJ2-2; 11 nucleotides match TRBD2. In germline, CDR1 is KGHDR, CDR2 SFDVKD. Trimming removed 8 bases from V and 0 bases from J; junction bases left unmatched: 13. The CDR3 is made up of 19 amino acids. The CDR3 DNA reads as TGTGCCACCACCGCCCCCTTAGCGGGGGGGCCCGCGAACACCGGGGAGCTGTTTTTT. Translating it yields CATTAPLAGGPANTGELFF.

The CDR3 DNA reads TGTGCCAGCAGCTCGGGACTTGCCCTCACCGGGGAGCTGTTTTTT. It specifies CASSSGLALTGELFF. The V gene is TRBV5-4, the J gene TRBJ2-2; D may be TRBD2 (6 bases). The ends were cut back, 3 bases at V and 4 bases at J, with 13 bases in the middle. CDR3 length: 15 amino acids. Germline-derived CDR1 and CDR2 are SGHNT and YYREEE (reference sequence).

V is TRBV5-8 and J is TRBJ2-5; TRBD2 might be the D (6 bases). Germline-derived CDR1 and CDR2 are SGHTS and YDEGEE. Deletions cut 4 bases from V and 2 bases from J, with 12 bases between. The CDR3 length is 14 residues. CDR3: CASSGGGEQETQYF. CDR3 coding DNA: TGTGCCAGCAGCGGAGGAGGGGAACAAGAGACCCAGTACTTC.